The T cell receptor beta chain under discussion was sequenced for a study of T-cell reconstitution after alpha-beta-depleted transplantation in children. Unique molecular identifiers were built into the TCRbeta library. MiXCR, applied by TCRdb to the PCR reads, yields one record per CDR3 protein. The sample consists of around 960,000 distinct CDR3 sequences, about 26% of them appearing once. V was pared by 1 base and J by 0 bases, with 9 bases between. The CDR3 is 16 residues long. Germline V gene lookup returns CDR1 SGHTA and CDR2 FQGNSA. This sample comprised PBMCs, mostly from graft donor cells, obtained 360 days after TCRalphabeta/CD19-depleted stem cell transplant. The V and J genes are TRBV7-2 and TRBJ2-2; no clear D gene. The clonotype originates from a boy in the first two years of life who had a stem cell transplant for SCID, so the T cells may come from the graft donor. The CDR3 bases are TGTGCCAGCAGCTTAGGGATAGTTTCGAACACCGGGGAGCTGTTTTTT. Its protein is CASSLGIVSNTGELFF.